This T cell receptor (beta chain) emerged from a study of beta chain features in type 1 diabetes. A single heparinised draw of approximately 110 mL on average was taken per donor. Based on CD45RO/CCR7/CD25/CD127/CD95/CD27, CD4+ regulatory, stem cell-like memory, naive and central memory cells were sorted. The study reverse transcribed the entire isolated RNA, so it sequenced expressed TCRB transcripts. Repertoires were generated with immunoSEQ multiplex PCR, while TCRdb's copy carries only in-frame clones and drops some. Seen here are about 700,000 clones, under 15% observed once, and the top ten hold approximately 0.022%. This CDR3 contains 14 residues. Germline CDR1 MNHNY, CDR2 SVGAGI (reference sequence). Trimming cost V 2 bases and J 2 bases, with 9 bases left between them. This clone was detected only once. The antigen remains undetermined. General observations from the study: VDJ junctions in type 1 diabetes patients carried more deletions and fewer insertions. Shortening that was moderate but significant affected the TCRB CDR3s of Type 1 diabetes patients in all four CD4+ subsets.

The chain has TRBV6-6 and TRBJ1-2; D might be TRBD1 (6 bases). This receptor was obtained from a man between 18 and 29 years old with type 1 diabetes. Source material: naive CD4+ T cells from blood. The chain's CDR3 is CASSYLGQNYGYTF. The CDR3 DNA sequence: TGTGCCAGCAGTTACCTCGGACAGAACTATGGCTACACCTTC.